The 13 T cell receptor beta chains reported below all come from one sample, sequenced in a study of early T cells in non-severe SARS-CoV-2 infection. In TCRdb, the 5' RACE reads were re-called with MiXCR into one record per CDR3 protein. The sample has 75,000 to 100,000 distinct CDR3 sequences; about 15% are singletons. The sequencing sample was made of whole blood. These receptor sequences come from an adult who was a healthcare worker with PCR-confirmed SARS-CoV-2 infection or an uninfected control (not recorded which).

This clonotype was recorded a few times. The CDR3 here is CASSDTGYYGYTF. CDR3 in DNA: TGTGCCAGCAGTGATACAGGATACTATGGCTACACCTTC. The J gene is TRBJ1-2, the V gene TRBV25-1; weak D call: TRBD1 (5 bases). Trimming removed 3 bases from V and 3 bases from J, with 8 bases in between. Germline V CDR1 and CDR2: MGHDK, SYGVNS. This CDR3 spans 13 amino acids.

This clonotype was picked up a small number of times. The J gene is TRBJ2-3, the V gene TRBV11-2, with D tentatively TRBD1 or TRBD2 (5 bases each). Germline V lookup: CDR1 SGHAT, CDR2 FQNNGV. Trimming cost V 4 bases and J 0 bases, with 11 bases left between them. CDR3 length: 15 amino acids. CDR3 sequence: CASSWGRASTDTQYF. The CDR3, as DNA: TGTGCCAGCAGCTGGGGACGGGCTAGCACAGATACGCAGTATTTT.

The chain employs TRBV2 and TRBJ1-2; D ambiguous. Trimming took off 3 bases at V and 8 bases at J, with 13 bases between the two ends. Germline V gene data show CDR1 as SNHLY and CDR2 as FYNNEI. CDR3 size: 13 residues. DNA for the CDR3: TGTGCCAGCAGTGATGAGCCCTTGAGAGGCTACACCTTC. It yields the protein CASSDEPLRGYTF.

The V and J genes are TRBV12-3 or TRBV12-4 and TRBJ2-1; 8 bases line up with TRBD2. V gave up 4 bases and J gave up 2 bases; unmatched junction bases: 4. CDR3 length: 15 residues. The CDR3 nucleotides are TGTGCCAGCAGTTCCCAGCGGGAGCCCTACAATGAGCAGTTCTTC. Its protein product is CASSSQREPYNEQFF.

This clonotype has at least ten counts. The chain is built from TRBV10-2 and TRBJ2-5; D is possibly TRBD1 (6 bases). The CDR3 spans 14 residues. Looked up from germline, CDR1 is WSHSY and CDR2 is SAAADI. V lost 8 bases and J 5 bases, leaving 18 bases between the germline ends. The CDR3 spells CASGPGDRWETQYF. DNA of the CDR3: TGCGCCAGCGGACCAGGGGATCGCTGGGAGACCCAGTACTTC.

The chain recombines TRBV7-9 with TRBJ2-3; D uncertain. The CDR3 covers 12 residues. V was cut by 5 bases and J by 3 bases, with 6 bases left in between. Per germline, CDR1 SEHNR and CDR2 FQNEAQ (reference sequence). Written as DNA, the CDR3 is TGTGCCAGCAGCGCATATACAGATACGCAGTATTTT. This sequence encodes CASSAYTDTQYF.

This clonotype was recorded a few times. The CDR3 DNA follows: TGTGCCAGCAGCTTAGTTGGGGTACCCTACTACGAGCAGTACTTC. This encodes CASSLVGVPYYEQYF. The chain uses TRBV7-2 and TRBJ2-7; D ambiguous. The ends were cut back, 1 base at V and 3 bases at J, with 13 bases in the middle. The CDR3 has 15 amino acids. The germline V gene encodes CDR1 SGHTA and CDR2 FQGNSA.

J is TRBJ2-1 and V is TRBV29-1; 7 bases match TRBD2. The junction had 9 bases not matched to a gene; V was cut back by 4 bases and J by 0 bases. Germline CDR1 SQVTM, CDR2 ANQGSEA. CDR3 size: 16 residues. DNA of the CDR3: TGCAGCGTTGGTTCGGCGGGAGCAAGCTCCTACAATGAGCAGTTCTTC. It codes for CSVGSAGASSYNEQFF.

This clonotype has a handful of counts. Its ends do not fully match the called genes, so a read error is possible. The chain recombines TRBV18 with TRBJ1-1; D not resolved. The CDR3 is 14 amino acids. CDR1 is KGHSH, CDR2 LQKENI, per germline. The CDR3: CASSLPALNTEVFF. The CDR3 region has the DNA TGTGCCAGCTCATTGCCGGCCTTGAACACTGAAGTTTTCTTT.

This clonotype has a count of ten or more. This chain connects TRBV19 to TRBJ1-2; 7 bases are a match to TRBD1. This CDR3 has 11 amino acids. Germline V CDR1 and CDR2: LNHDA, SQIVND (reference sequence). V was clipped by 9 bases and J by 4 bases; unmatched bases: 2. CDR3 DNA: TGTGCCAGCACAGGGGTCTATGGCTACACCTTC. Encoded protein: CASTGVYGYTF.

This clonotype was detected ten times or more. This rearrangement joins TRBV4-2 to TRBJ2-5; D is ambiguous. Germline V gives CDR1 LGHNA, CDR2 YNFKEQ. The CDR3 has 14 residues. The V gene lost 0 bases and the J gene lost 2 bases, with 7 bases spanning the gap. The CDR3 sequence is CASSQETRQETQYF. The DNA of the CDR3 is TGTGCCAGCAGCCAAGAGACCAGACAAGAGACCCAGTACTTC.

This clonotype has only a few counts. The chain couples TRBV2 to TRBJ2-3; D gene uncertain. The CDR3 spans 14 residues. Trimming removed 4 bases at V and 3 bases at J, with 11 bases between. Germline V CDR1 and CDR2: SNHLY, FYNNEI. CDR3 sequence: CASSVSQRTDTQYF. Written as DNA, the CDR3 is TGTGCCAGCAGTGTTAGCCAGAGAACAGATACGCAGTATTTT.

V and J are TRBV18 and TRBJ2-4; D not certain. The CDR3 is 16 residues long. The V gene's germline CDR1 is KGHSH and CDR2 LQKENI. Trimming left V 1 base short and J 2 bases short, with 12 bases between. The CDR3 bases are TGTGCCAGCTCACCACGGGGTCTTATCTCCAAAAACATTCAGTACTTC. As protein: CASSPRGLISKNIQYF.